This T cell receptor beta chain was captured in a study of Ad26.COV2.S vaccination and SARS-CoV-2 variants. In the study overall: Sample donor was a member of the COV1001 Ad26.COV2.S trial arm. Once or twice, 56 days apart, Ad26.COV2.S was delivered intramuscularly.

Treatment denoted: some 20 received Ad26.COV2.S at low or high dose, single or two shots; about 5 received placebo; per-sample allocation not given. Sampling was done on day 63 after the first vaccine or placebo injection. It was Wuhan-strain SARS-CoV-2 spike that the Ad26 vaccine vector expressed. This clone was picked up a small number of times. The repertoire was sequenced with immunoSEQ multiplex PCR; TCRdb's copy has only in-frame clones and lacks some. Among 400,000 to 500,000 clones listed, approximately 89% were seen once. The material was peripheral blood, obtained in a trial of Ad26.COV2.S vaccine versus placebo. This receptor was identified in a person aged 18 to 65 who received the Ad26.COV2.S COVID-19 vaccine or a placebo.

In DNA, the CDR3 is TGTGCCAGCAGTGAAGCGCTATTCGGAATTTCTGGAAACACCATATATTTT. Amino acids: CASSEALFGISGNTIYF. This sequence joins TRBV6-1 and TRBJ1-3; D is unresolved. Trimming pared 0 bases from V and 1 base from J, leaving 13 bases between. Germline V CDR1 and CDR2: MNHNS, SASEGT. This CDR3 is 17 amino acids long.